This T cell receptor beta chain originates from a study of CD4 T cells in relation to SARS-CoV-2 and coronaviruses. As for the study in general: PBMCs were cultured with antigen for roughly 10 days before TCR beta sequencing.

This table comes from immunoSEQ multiplex PCR, and its TCRdb copy is limited to in-frame clones, with some not included. Here the sample spans 35,000 to 45,000 clones, under 90% being singletons. For about nine days, 10^5 sorted CD4+ cells grew with T cell-depleted PBMCs and CEF. A word on this clone: Its antigen remains unknown.

Study outcomes and limitations: No donor gave both pre-pandemic and post-infection samples.

Germline CDR1 reads SNHLY; CDR2 reads FYNNEI. Between the trimmed V and J ends, which lost 2 bases and 6 bases, there was a span of 13 bases. This CDR3 has 15 amino acids. The chain carries TRBV2 and TRBJ2-2, with D possibly TRBD2 on 6 matching bases. The clonotype was recovered from an adult with COVID-19. The sample was naive CD4+ T cells from PBMCs, cultured in vitro. The subset is: naive CD4+ T cells isolated by negative enrichment. This CDR3 reads CASSEFGGIAGELFF. CDR3 nucleotide sequence: TGTGCCAGCAGTGAATTTGGGGGGATCGCCGGGGAGCTGTTTTTT. Based on the CDR3 plus reference TRBV2 and TRBJ2-2, the full variable domain is EPEVTQTPSHQVTQMGQEVILRCVPISNHLYFYWYRQILGQKVEFLVSFYNNEISEKSEIFDDQFSVERPDGSNFTLKIRSTKLEDSAMYFCASSEFGGIAGELFFGEGSRLTVL.